This is a list of T cell receptor beta chains from one sample in a study of blood T cell repertoires in COVID-19. Repertoires were generated with immunoSEQ multiplex PCR, while TCRdb's copy carries only in-frame clones and drops some. Among 170,000 or so clones listed, 90% were seen once. The sample comprised peripheral blood. The receptors come from a middle-aged man with acute or convalescent COVID-19. Both conserved end residues are part of each CDR3. A D gene is named only where the DNA matches it firmly. The size of a clone is reported for some rows only, either as once, few or many, or as a class for expanded clones.

TRBV21-1	TRBJ1-3	.	.	CASSKNGGQPSGNTIYF	TGTGCCAGCAGCAAAAATGGGGGACAGCCCTCTGGAAACACCATATATTTT
TRBV5-1	TRBJ1-5	.	.	CASSWGDSNQPQHF	TGCGCCAGCAGCTGGGGGGACAGCAATCAGCCCCAGCATTTT
TRBV6-4	TRBJ2-1	TRBD2	.	CASSDSAGEGHEQFF	TGTGCCAGCAGTGACTCAGCTGGGGAGGGCCATGAGCAGTTCTTC
TRBV27	TRBJ1-1	TRBD1	.	CASSSRGKNTEAFF	TGTGCCAGCAGTTCCAGGGGGAAGAACACTGAAGCTTTCTTT
TRBV16	TRBJ2-3	TRBD2	.	CASSHNSGADTQYF	TGTGCCAGCAGCCACAATAGCGGGGCCGATACGCAGTATTTT
TRBV9	TRBJ2-3	.	.	CASSVVASTDTQYF	TGTGCCAGCAGCGTAGTTGCGAGCACAGATACGCAGTATTTT
TRBV9	TRBJ2-1	TRBD2	once	CASSVDGRGSYNEQFF	TGTGCCAGCAGCGTAGATGGGAGGGGCAGCTACAATGAGCAGTTCTTC
TRBV6-6	TRBJ1-2	.	.	CASSTSLNYGYTF	TGTGCCAGCAGTACAAGTTTGAACTATGGCTACACCTTC
TRBV28	TRBJ2-7	TRBD1	.	CASRPGTGDFYEQYF	TGTGCCAGCAGACCCGGGACAGGAGACTTCTACGAGCAGTACTTC
TRBV29-1	TRBJ2-1	.	.	CSVDAGRTYNEQFF	TGCAGCGTTGATGCGGGACGGACTTACAATGAGCAGTTCTTC
TRBV7-2	TRBJ2-7	.	.	CASSITGGSSYEQYF	TGTGCCAGCAGCATTACTGGCGGGTCGTCCTACGAGCAGTACTTC
TRBV7-8	TRBJ2-3	TRBD1	.	CASSFGQGGGTQYF	TGTGCCAGCAGCTTTGGACAGGGCGGAGGTACGCAGTATTTT
TRBV5-1	TRBJ1-1	TRBD1	.	CASSWGTGGSEAFF	TGCGCCAGCAGCTGGGGGACAGGGGGAAGTGAAGCTTTCTTT
TRBV2	TRBJ1-1	TRBD1	.	CASLRGQGNTEAFF	TGTGCCAGCTTGCGGGGACAGGGGAACACTGAAGCTTTCTTT
TRBV7-2	TRBJ2-1	TRBD2	.	CASSSRTSGNNEQFF	TGTGCCAGCAGCTCTCGGACTAGCGGTAACAATGAGCAGTTCTTC
TRBV5-8	TRBJ1-1	.	.	CASSLGVNTEAFF	TGTGCCAGCAGCTTGGGAGTGAACACTGAAGCTTTCTTT
TRBV27	TRBJ2-7	TRBD1	.	CASSYRGSHEQYF	TGTGCCAGCAGTTACAGGGGGAGCCACGAGCAGTACTTC
TRBV2	TRBJ1-1	TRBD1	.	CASPAGQGNTEAFF	TGTGCCAGCCCCGCGGGACAGGGGAACACTGAAGCTTTCTTT
TRBV7-3	TRBJ1-1	.	once	CASSLGAGASEAFF	TGTGCCAGCAGCTTAGGGGCAGGAGCGAGTGAAGCTTTCTTT
TRBV9	TRBJ1-1	.	.	CASSLGREITEAFF	TGTGCCAGCAGTCTTGGGAGGGAGATAACTGAAGCTTTCTTT
TRBV10-3	TRBJ1-2	.	few	CAISDSHLGTNPLVPYGYTF	TGTGCCATCAGTGATTCACACTTAGGGACAAACCCCTTAGTACCCTATGGCTACACCTTC
TRBV11-2	TRBJ2-1	.	.	CASSLLNEQFF	TGTGCCAGCAGCCTACTTAATGAGCAGTTCTTC
TRBV5-4	TRBJ2-3	TRBD2	.	CASSSRGGSRRDTQYF	TGTGCCAGCAGCTCGAGGGGCGGGAGTAGGAGGGATACGCAGTATTTT
TRBV18	TRBJ2-1	TRBD2	.	CASSPGPSGSNEQFF	TGTGCCAGCTCGCCAGGGCCTAGCGGGAGCAATGAGCAGTTCTTC
TRBV6-5	TRBJ1-1	.	.	CASRPPGQLGAFF	TGTGCCAGCAGACCTCCTGGACAACTCGGAGCTTTCTTT
TRBV5-1	TRBJ2-1	TRBD2	.	CASSLSGGDNEQFF	TGCGCCAGCAGCCTCAGCGGGGGTGACAATGAGCAGTTCTTC
TRBV7-2	TRBJ2-2	TRBD1	.	CASGEGQGNGELFF	TGTGCCAGCGGCGAGGGACAGGGGAACGGGGAGCTGTTTTTT
TRBV30	TRBJ2-2	TRBD1	.	CAWNRQGAGGELFF	TGTGCCTGGAATAGACAGGGGGCTGGCGGGGAGCTGTTTTTT
TRBV7-3	TRBJ2-2	TRBD1	few	CASRSGQGNTGELFF	TGTGCCAGCAGATCTGGACAGGGGAACACCGGGGAGCTGTTTTTT
TRBV19	TRBJ1-5	.	.	CASSSGTNSNQPQHF	TGTGCCAGTAGCTCCGGGACAAATAGCAATCAGCCCCAGCATTTT
TRBV24-1	TRBJ2-5	TRBD1	.	CATSQHTGAKETQYF	TGTGCCACCAGCCAACACACAGGGGCAAAAGAGACCCAGTACTTC
TRBV3-1/TRBV3-2	TRBJ1-4	.	.	CASSLGRVEEKLFF	TGTGCCAGCAGCCTCGGCAGGGTGGAGGAAAAACTGTTTTTT
TRBV10-3	TRBJ2-2	TRBD1	.	CATAVRNGQGNTGELFF	TGTGCCACCGCGGTGAGGAATGGACAGGGAAACACCGGGGAGCTGTTTTTT
TRBV6-5	TRBJ1-6	TRBD1	.	CAGRQGTDSPLHF	TGTGCCGGGAGACAGGGTACGGATTCACCCCTCCACTTT
TRBV7-2	TRBJ2-3	TRBD2	.	CASRRGGAGATDTQYF	TGTGCCAGCAGACGAGGTGGAGCGGGGGCTACGGATACGCAGTATTTT
TRBV11-2	TRBJ2-5	TRBD2	.	CASSFELAGVETQYF	TGTGCCAGCAGCTTTGAACTAGCGGGAGTGGAGACCCAGTACTTC
TRBV30	TRBJ2-2	.	.	CAYQQEPVGTGELFF	TGTGCCTATCAACAGGAACCAGTTGGTACCGGGGAGCTGTTTTTT
TRBV27	TRBJ1-2	TRBD1	.	CASSLSTTGGRGYTF	TGTGCCAGCAGTTTATCTACGACAGGGGGCAGGGGCTACACCTTC